Listed below are T cell receptor beta chains from one sample, sequenced in a study of blood T cell repertoires in COVID-19. The assay was immunoSEQ multiplex PCR, and TCRdb's table has in-frame clones only and misses some. The sample holds 30,000 to 40,000 clones, roughly nine tenths seen once. The sample taken for sequencing was peripheral blood. These receptor sequences come from a woman aged 25 to 45 in a cohort sampled during active COVID-19. Each CDR3 is given with its conserved first and last residue. A D gene is named only where the DNA matches it firmly. Part of the rows lack a size; the others show once, few, many or a class for expanded clones.

v_call	clone_size	cdr3_length	d_call	j_call	cdr3_nt	cdr3_aa
TRBV27	-	15	TRBD1	TRBJ2-7	TGTGCCAGCAGTTCCTCCGGGACAGGGGGTTACGAGCAGTACTTC	CASSSSGTGGYEQYF
TRBV5-4	-	15	TRBD2	TRBJ2-1	TGTGCCAGCAGCTTGAAAGCGGGAGGGGGAAATGAGCAGTTCTTC	CASSLKAGGGNEQFF
TRBV9	-	13	-	TRBJ2-3	TGTGCCAGCAGCCCCATCTCGACAGGTACGCAGTATTTT	CASSPISTGTQYF
TRBV9	-	15	-	TRBJ2-7	TGTGCCAGCAGCGTAGGGGACTTGAGCTCCTACGAGCAGTACTTC	CASSVGDLSSYEQYF
TRBV4-1	-	18	TRBD2	TRBJ2-3	TGCGCCAGCAGCCGTAAACGAATTGGCGGGAGCGTAACAGATACGCAGTATTTT	CASSRKRIGGSVTDTQYF
TRBV19	-	16	TRBD1	TRBJ2-2	TGTGCCAGTAGTTGGAAAGGACAGGGTTTCACCGGGGAGCTGTTTTTT	CASSWKGQGFTGELFF
TRBV5-1	-	15	TRBD2	TRBJ2-7	TGCGCCAGCAGCAAAGGAAGCGGGAGGGCTGGAGAGCAGTACTTC	CASSKGSGRAGEQYF
TRBV19	-	14	TRBD1	TRBJ1-3	TGTGCCAGTAGTACGACAGGGACTGGAAACACCATATATTTT	CASSTTGTGNTIYF
TRBV11-2	once	16	TRBD1	TRBJ1-2	TGTGCCAGCAGCATAACCGGGACAGGGGTATTCCATGGCTACACCTTC	CASSITGTGVFHGYTF
TRBV21-1	-	16	-	TRBJ1-4	TGTGCCAGCAGCAAAACTCCCGTGAAAACTAATGAAAAACTGTTTTTT	CASSKTPVKTNEKLFF
TRBV11-1	-	12	-	TRBJ2-1	TGTGCCAGCAGCTTATCGCGGGGTGAGCAGTTCTTC	CASSLSRGEQFF